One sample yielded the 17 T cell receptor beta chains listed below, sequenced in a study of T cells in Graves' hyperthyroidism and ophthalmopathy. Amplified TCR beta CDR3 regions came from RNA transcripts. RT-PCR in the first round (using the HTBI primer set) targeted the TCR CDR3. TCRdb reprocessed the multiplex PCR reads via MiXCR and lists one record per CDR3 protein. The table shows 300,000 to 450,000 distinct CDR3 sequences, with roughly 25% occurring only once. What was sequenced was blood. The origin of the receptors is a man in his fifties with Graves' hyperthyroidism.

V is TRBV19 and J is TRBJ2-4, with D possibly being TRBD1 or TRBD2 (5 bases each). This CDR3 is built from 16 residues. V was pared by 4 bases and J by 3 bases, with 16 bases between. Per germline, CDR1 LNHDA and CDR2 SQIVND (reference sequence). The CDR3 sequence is CASSTRDHLNKNIQYF. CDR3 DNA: TGTGCCAGTAGTACCCGGGACCATTTAAACAAAAACATTCAGTACTTC. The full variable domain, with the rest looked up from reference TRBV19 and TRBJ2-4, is DGGITQSPKYLFRKEGQNVTLSCEQNLNHDAMYWYRQDPGQGLRLIYYSQIVNDFQKGDIAEGYSVSREKKESFPLTVTSAQKNPTAFYLCASSTRDHLNKNIQYFGAGTRLSVL.

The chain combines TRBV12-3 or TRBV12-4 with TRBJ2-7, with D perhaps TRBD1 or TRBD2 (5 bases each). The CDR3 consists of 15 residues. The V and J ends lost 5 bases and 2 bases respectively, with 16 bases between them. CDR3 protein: CASSDPGRTTYEQYF. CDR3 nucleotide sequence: TGTGCCAGCAGTGACCCGGGACGTACAACCTACGAGCAGTACTTC.

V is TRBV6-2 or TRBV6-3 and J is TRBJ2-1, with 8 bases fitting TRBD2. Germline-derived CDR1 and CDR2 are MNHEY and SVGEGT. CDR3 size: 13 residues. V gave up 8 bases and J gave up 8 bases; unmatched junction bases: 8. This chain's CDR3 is CASHKRERDEQFF. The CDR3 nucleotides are TGTGCCAGCCACAAGCGGGAGAGGGATGAGCAGTTCTTC.

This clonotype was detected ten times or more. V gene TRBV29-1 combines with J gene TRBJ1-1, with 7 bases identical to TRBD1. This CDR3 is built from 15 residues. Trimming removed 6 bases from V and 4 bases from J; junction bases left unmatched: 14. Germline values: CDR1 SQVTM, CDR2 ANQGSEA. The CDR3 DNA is TGCAGCGTCCCGGACAGGATGTTAGCCGGCACTGAAGCTTTCTTT. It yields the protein CSVPDRMLAGTEAFF.

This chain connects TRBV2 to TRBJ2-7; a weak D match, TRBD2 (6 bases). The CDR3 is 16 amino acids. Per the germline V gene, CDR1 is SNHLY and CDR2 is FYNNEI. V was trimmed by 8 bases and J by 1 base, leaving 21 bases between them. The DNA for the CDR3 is TGTGCCAGCGATCCGTCCAGAGCGGGCATATCCTACGAGCAGTACTTC. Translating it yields CASDPSRAGISYEQYF.

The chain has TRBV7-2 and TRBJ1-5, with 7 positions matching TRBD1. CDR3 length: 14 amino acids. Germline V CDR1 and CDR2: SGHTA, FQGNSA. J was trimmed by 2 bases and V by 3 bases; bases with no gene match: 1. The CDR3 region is CASSFTGGNQPQHF. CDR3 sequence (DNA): TGTGCCAGCAGCTTTACAGGGGGCAATCAGCCCCAGCATTTT.

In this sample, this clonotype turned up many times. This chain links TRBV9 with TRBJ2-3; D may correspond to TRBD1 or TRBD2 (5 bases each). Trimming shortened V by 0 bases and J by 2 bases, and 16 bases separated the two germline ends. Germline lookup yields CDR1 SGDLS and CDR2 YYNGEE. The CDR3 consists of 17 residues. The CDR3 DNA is TGTGCCAGCAGCGTAGGGGCCGGGGCGCGGAACACAGATACGCAGTATTTT. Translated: CASSVGAGARNTDTQYF.

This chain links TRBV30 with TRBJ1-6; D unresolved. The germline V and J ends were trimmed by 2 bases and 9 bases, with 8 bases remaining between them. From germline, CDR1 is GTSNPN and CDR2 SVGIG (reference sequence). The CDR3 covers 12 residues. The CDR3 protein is CAWSTVFSPLHF. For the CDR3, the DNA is TGTGCCTGGAGTACGGTTTTTTCACCCCTCCACTTT.

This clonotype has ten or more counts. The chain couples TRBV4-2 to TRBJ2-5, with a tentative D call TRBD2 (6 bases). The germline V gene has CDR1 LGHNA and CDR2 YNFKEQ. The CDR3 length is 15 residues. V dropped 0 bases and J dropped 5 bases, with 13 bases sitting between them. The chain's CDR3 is CASSQDPRGGETQYF. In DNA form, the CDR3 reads TGTGCCAGCAGCCAAGATCCTCGTGGGGGGGAGACCCAGTACTTC.

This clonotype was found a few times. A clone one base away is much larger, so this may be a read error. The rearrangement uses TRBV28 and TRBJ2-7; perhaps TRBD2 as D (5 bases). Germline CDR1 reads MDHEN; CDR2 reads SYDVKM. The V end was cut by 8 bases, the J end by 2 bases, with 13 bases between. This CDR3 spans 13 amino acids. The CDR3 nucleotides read TGTGCCAGCGGTACCCGGGGTCCCTACGAGCAGTACTTC. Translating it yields CASGTRGPYEQYF.

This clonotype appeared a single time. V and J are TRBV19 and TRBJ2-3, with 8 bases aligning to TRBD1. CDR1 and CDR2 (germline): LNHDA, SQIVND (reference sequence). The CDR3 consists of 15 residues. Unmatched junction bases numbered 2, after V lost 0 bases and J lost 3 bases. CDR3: CASSIETGGTDTQYF. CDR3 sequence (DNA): TGTGCCAGTAGTATAGAAACAGGGGGTACAGATACGCAGTATTTT. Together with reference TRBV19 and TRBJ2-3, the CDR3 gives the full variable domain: DGGITQSPKYLFRKEGQNVTLSCEQNLNHDAMYWYRQDPGQGLRLIYYSQIVNDFQKGDIAEGYSVSREKKESFPLTVTSAQKNPTAFYLCASSIETGGTDTQYFGPGTRLTVL.

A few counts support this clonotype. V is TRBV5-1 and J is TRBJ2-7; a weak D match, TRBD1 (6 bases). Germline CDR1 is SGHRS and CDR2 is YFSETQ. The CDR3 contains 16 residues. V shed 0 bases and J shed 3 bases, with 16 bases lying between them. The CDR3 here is CASSLGPRDTIYEQYF. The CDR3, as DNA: TGCGCCAGCAGCTTGGGCCCCCGGGACACGATCTACGAGCAGTACTTC.

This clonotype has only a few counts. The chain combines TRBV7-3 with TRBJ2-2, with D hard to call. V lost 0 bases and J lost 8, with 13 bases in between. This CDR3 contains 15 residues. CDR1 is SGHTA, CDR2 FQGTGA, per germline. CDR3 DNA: TGTGCCAGCAGCTTAACAGACACTTCGGGTGGGGAGCTGTTTTTT. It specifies CASSLTDTSGGELFF.

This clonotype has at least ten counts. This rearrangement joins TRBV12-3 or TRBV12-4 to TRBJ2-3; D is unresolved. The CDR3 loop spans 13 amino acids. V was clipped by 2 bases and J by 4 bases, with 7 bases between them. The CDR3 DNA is TGTGCCAGCAGTTTACCCCCCCCAGATACGCAGTATTTT. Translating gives CASSLPPPDTQYF.

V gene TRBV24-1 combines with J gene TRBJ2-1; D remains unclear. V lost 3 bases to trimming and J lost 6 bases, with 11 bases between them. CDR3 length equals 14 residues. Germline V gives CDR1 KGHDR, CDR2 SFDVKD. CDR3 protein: CATSDPSPFNEQFF. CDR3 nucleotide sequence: TGTGCCACCAGTGATCCCTCGCCCTTCAATGAGCAGTTCTTC.

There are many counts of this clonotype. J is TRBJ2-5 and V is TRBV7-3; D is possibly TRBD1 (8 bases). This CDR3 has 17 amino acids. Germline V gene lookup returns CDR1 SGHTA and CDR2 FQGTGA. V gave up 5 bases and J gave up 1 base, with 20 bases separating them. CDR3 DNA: TGTGCCAGCAGCCCTACCGGGGGGACAGGCCTCCAAGAGACCCAGTACTTC. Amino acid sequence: CASSPTGGTGLQETQYF.

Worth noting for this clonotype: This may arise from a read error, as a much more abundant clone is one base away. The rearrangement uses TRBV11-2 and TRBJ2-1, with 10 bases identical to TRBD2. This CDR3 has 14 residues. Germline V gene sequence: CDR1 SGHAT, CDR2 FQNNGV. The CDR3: CASSFLAGGDERFF. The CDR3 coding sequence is TGTGCCAGCAGCTTTTTAGCGGGAGGTGATGAGCGGTTCTTC.